These T cell receptor beta chains were read from a single sample in a study of OX40 agonist ivuxolimab in advanced cancers. Only in-frame clones appear in the TCRdb table, and some are missing; sequencing was by immunoSEQ multiplex PCR. The sample contains roughly 28,000 clones, 83% of which appear only once. Material: CD4+ or CD8+ T cells sorted from blood, obtained in a trial of the OX40 agonist ivuxolimab. Receptors were obtained from an adult with an advanced solid tumor such as melanoma, head and neck, liver or kidney cancer. The CDR3 runs from the conserved cysteine through the conserved F or W. A D gene is named only where the DNA matches it firmly. Some rows mark clone size as missing; the rest say once, few, many or name a class of expanded clone.

v_gene: TRBV7-9; j_gene: TRBJ1-2; d_gene: -; abundance: -; CDR3aa: CASKGEDYGYTF; CDR3nt: TGTGCCAGCAAGGGGGAGGACTATGGCTACACCTTC
v_gene: TRBV4-1; j_gene: TRBJ2-1; d_gene: -; abundance: -; CDR3aa: CASSQDEGTEQWEQFF; CDR3nt: TGCGCCAGCAGCCAAGATGAAGGCACGGAGCAATGGGAGCAGTTCTTC
v_gene: TRBV5-1; j_gene: TRBJ2-7; d_gene: -; abundance: -; CDR3aa: CASSSNYEQYF; CDR3nt: TGCGCCAGCAGCAGCAACTACGAGCAGTACTTC
v_gene: TRBV7-9; j_gene: TRBJ2-7; d_gene: -; abundance: -; CDR3aa: CASSLALGRSEQYF; CDR3nt: TGTGCCAGCAGCTTAGCGTTAGGGAGAAGCGAGCAGTACTTC
v_gene: TRBV5-1; j_gene: TRBJ1-2; d_gene: -; abundance: -; CDR3aa: CASSLHTDGYTF; CDR3nt: TGCGCCAGCAGCTTACACACCGATGGCTACACCTTC
v_gene: TRBV6-5; j_gene: TRBJ2-7; d_gene: TRBD1; abundance: -; CDR3aa: CASSYSAGTANEQYF; CDR3nt: TGTGCCAGCAGTTACTCCGCCGGGACAGCTAACGAGCAGTACTTC
v_gene: TRBV9; j_gene: TRBJ1-6; d_gene: -; abundance: -; CDR3aa: CASSEGPHAGQSPLHF; CDR3nt: TGTGCCAGCAGCGAGGGCCCTCACGCAGGTCAGTCACCCCTCCACTTT
v_gene: TRBV6-4; j_gene: TRBJ2-7; d_gene: TRBD1; abundance: -; CDR3aa: CASSPGTGADVYEQYF; CDR3nt: TGTGCCAGCAGCCCCGGGACAGGGGCGGACGTTTACGAGCAGTACTTC
v_gene: TRBV13; j_gene: TRBJ1-5; d_gene: TRBD1; abundance: few; CDR3aa: CASSLGTGDQPQHF; CDR3nt: TGTGCCAGCAGCTTAGGAACAGGGGATCAGCCCCAGCATTTT
v_gene: TRBV27; j_gene: TRBJ2-3; d_gene: TRBD2; abundance: -; CDR3aa: CASSLYGGGMISTDTQYF; CDR3nt: TGTGCCAGCAGTTTATACGGGGGGGGAATGATTAGCACAGATACGCAGTATTTT
v_gene: TRBV30; j_gene: TRBJ1-2; d_gene: -; abundance: -; CDR3aa: CAWSVLEGNGYTF; CDR3nt: TGTGCCTGGAGTGTACTGGAAGGGAATGGCTACACCTTC
v_gene: TRBV2; j_gene: TRBJ1-1; d_gene: -; abundance: -; CDR3aa: CASSEAAAKQYMNTEAFF; CDR3nt: TGTGCCAGCAGTGAGGCGGCAGCCAAGCAGTACATGAACACTGAAGCTTTCTTT
v_gene: TRBV4-1; j_gene: TRBJ1-2; d_gene: -; abundance: few; CDR3aa: CASSSRTDYGYTF; CDR3nt: TGCGCCAGCAGCTCCCGGACAGATTATGGCTACACCTTC
v_gene: TRBV12-5; j_gene: TRBJ2-1; d_gene: -; abundance: -; CDR3aa: CASGLVEGSSYNEQFF; CDR3nt: TGTGCTAGTGGTTTGGTAGAGGGGAGCTCCTACAATGAGCAGTTCTTC
v_gene: TRBV11-2; j_gene: TRBJ2-3; d_gene: -; abundance: -; CDR3aa: CASSPPTDTQYF; CDR3nt: TGTGCCAGCAGCCCACCAACAGATACGCAGTATTTT
v_gene: TRBV4-1; j_gene: TRBJ1-2; d_gene: -; abundance: -; CDR3aa: CASSQVGGYGYTF; CDR3nt: TGCGCCAGCAGTCAAGTGGGAGGGTATGGCTACACCTTC
v_gene: TRBV5-4; j_gene: TRBJ1-3; d_gene: TRBD1; abundance: once; CDR3aa: CASSNRDRSFGNTIYF; CDR3nt: TGTGCCAGCAGTAACCGGGACAGGTCTTTTGGAAACACCATATATTTT
v_gene: TRBV7-8; j_gene: TRBJ1-5; d_gene: -; abundance: once; CDR3aa: CASSLGGLGYGNQPQHF; CDR3nt: TGTGCCAGCAGCTTAGGGGGTTTAGGGTATGGCAATCAGCCCCAGCATTTT
v_gene: TRBV19; j_gene: TRBJ2-6; d_gene: -; abundance: -; CDR3aa: CASSPRTASVGANVLTF; CDR3nt: TGTGCCAGTAGCCCACGGACAGCCTCGGTGGGGGCCAACGTCCTGACTTTC
v_gene: TRBV4-1; j_gene: TRBJ2-5; d_gene: TRBD2; abundance: few; CDR3aa: CASSQGGLAGSQETQYF; CDR3nt: TGCGCCAGCAGCCAAGGGGGACTAGCGGGGAGCCAAGAGACCCAGTACTTC
v_gene: TRBV19; j_gene: TRBJ1-1; d_gene: -; abundance: -; CDR3aa: CASSMVQGTEAFF; CDR3nt: TGTGCCAGTAGTATGGTACAGGGCACTGAAGCTTTCTTT
v_gene: TRBV9; j_gene: TRBJ2-1; d_gene: TRBD2; abundance: -; CDR3aa: CASSVAGGFVDEQFF; CDR3nt: TGTGCCAGCAGCGTAGCGGGGGGGTTTGTCGATGAGCAGTTCTTC
v_gene: TRBV6-5; j_gene: TRBJ2-2; d_gene: -; abundance: -; CDR3aa: CASSSQPTNTGELFF; CDR3nt: TGTGCCAGCAGTTCACAACCCACGAACACCGGGGAGCTGTTTTTT
v_gene: TRBV2; j_gene: TRBJ2-7; d_gene: -; abundance: few; CDR3aa: CASMGGDRVYEQYF; CDR3nt: TGTGCCAGCATGGGAGGAGACAGGGTCTACGAGCAGTACTTC
v_gene: TRBV11-2; j_gene: TRBJ2-5; d_gene: -; abundance: -; CDR3aa: CASSLNPRIWETQYF; CDR3nt: TGTGCCAGCAGCTTAAACCCGCGAATCTGGGAGACCCAGTACTTC
v_gene: TRBV19; j_gene: TRBJ2-1; d_gene: -; abundance: -; CDR3aa: CASSWGRDNEQFF; CDR3nt: TGTGCCAGTAGTTGGGGCAGGGACAATGAGCAGTTCTTC
v_gene: TRBV5-1; j_gene: TRBJ1-1; d_gene: -; abundance: -; CDR3aa: CASSWRGGTHTEAFF; CDR3nt: TGCGCCAGCAGCTGGAGGGGAGGGACCCATACTGAAGCTTTCTTT
v_gene: TRBV15; j_gene: TRBJ2-7; d_gene: TRBD1; abundance: -; CDR3aa: CATSIRQGEYEQYF; CDR3nt: TGTGCCACCAGCATAAGACAGGGGGAGTACGAGCAGTACTTC
v_gene: TRBV27; j_gene: TRBJ2-7; d_gene: TRBD1; abundance: -; CDR3aa: CASSFGTGTEQYF; CDR3nt: TGTGCCAGCAGCTTCGGGACAGGGACCGAGCAGTACTTC
v_gene: TRBV27; j_gene: TRBJ1-1; d_gene: -; abundance: -; CDR3aa: CASSLSGGEAFF; CDR3nt: TGTGCCAGCAGTTTATCCGGGGGGGAAGCTTTCTTT
v_gene: TRBV4-1; j_gene: TRBJ2-1; d_gene: -; abundance: -; CDR3aa: CASSRGGIVPGVNEQFF; CDR3nt: TGCGCCAGCAGCCGGGGGGGAATTGTCCCAGGGGTCAATGAGCAGTTCTTC